The clone carrying this TCR beta chain turned up a few times. What it recognizes is unknown. The data were obtained in a study of CD8 T cells in ankylosing spondylitis. TCRdb analysed the 5' RACE reads with MiXCR anew, one entry per CDR3 protein. The sample yields around 340,000 distinct CDR3 sequences, under 15% seen once. CDR3 size: 13 residues. Trimming left V 1 base short and J 4 bases short, with 7 bases between. The germline V gene encodes CDR1 LGHDT and CDR2 YNNKEL (reference sequence). Study findings and constraints: Among TCR beta sequences, a motif of several highly homologous variants appeared characteristic of ankylosing spondylitis blood.

This chain uses TRBV3-1 with TRBJ1-1, with unresolved D. This TCR derives from a male donor with ankylosing spondylitis or in good health (not recorded which). The sequenced material came from blood, either unsorted or a sorted T cell fraction (not recorded which). The CDR3 loop is CASSQVESTEAFF. The DNA of the CDR3 is TGTGCCAGCAGCCAAGTAGAGAGCACTGAAGCTTTCTTT. Supplemented by reference TRBV3-1 and TRBJ1-1, the full variable domain reads DTAVSQTPKYLVTQMGNDKSIKCEQNLGHDTMYWYKQDSKKFLKIMFSYNNKELIINETVPNRFSPKSPDKAHLNLHINSLELGDSAVYFCASSQVESTEAFFGQGTRLTVV.